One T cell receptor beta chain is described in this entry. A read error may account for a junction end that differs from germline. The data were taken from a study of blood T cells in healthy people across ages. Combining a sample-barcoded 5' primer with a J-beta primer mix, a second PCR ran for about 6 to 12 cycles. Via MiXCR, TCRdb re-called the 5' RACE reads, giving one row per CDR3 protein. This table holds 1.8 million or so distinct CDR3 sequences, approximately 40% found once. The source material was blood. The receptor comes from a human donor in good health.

CDR3 DNA sequence: TGTGCCAGCAGCCCTGGGACCACCTCTTACAGTGAGCAGTTCTTC. Its translation: CASSPGTTSYSEQFF. The chain uses TRBV3-1 and TRBJ2-1, with D possibly being TRBD1 or TRBD2 (5 bases each). The CDR3 spans 15 residues. Germline V gives CDR1 LGHDT, CDR2 YNNKEL (reference sequence).